Reported below is one TCR beta chain. TCRdb independently ran MiXCR on the 5' RACE reads; one entry per CDR3 protein. This sample has around 570,000 distinct CDR3 sequences, with 7.5% to 10% found just once. The entry originates in a study of identical twins. The CDR3 runs to 17 residues. Trimming took off 6 bases at V and 4 bases at J, with 24 bases between the two ends. The sample was also linked to a second study, of yellow fever vaccine responses in identical twins.

The receptor was derived from a woman under 30 in good health. Source material: PBMCs. J is TRBJ2-5 and V is TRBV12-3 or TRBV12-4; the D gene is possibly TRBD2 (7 bases). This chain's CDR3 is CASSRRGGGDPGETQYF. The CDR3 DNA reads as TGTGCCAGCAGCCGAAGGGGGGGAGGGGACCCGGGAGAGACCCAGTACTTC.